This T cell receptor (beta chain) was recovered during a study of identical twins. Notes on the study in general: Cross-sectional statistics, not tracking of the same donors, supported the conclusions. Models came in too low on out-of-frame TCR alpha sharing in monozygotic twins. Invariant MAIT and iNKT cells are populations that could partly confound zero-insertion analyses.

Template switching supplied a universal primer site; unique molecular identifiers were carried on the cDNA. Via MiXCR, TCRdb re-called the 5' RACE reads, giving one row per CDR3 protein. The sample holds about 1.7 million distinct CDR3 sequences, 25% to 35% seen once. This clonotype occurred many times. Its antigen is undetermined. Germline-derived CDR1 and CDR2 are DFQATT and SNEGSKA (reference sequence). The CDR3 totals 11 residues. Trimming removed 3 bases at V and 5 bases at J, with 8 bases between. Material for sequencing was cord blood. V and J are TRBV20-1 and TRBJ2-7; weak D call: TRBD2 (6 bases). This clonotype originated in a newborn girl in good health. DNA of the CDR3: TGCAGTGCTAGCGCTAGCGACGAGCAGTACTTC. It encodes CSASASDEQYF.